These 6 T cell receptor beta chains share one sample of origin, sequenced in a study of T cell responses to AZD1222 COVID-19 vaccine. The data were produced by immunoSEQ multiplex PCR, yet TCRdb's version contains in-frame clones alone and is incomplete. The top ten clones hold roughly 7.1% of a sample with roughly 120,000 clones, around nine tenths of them seen once. The sequencing used peripheral blood, collected 28 days after the second AZD1222 dose. These receptors were collected from an adult who received the AZD1222 COVID-19 vaccine.

The CDR3: CASSFGTGGAHADTQYF. The CDR3 DNA follows: TGTGCCAGCAGCTTCGGAACAGGGGGCGCTCACGCAGATACGCAGTATTTT. The chain employs TRBV5-5 and TRBJ2-3, with 9 positions matching TRBD1. With 2 bases clipped from V and 4 bases from J, the junction kept 11 bases outside the gene matches. CDR1 and CDR2 (germline): SGHKS, YYEKEE (reference sequence). The CDR3 is 17 amino acids. The whole variable domain, filled in from reference TRBV5-5 and TRBJ2-3, reads DAGVTQSPTHLIKTRGQQVTLRCSPISGHKSVSWYQQVLGQGPQFIFQYYEKEERGRGNFPDRFSARQFPNYSSELNVNALLLGDSALYLCASSFGTGGAHADTQYFGPGTRLTVL.

This CDR3 reads CATSASDRDLEKLFF. DNA of the CDR3: TGTGCCACCAGTGCCAGCGACAGGGACCTTGAAAAACTGTTTTTT. The V gene is TRBV24-1, the J gene TRBJ1-4, with 7 bases fitting TRBD1. Germline V lookup: CDR1 KGHDR, CDR2 SFDVKD. V lost 5 bases to trimming and J lost 7 bases; unmatched junction nucleotides: 9. This CDR3 spans 15 amino acids.

This clone was observed at least ten times. This chain connects TRBV4-2 to TRBJ2-7; either TRBD1 or TRBD2 may fit D (5 bases each). This CDR3 comprises 17 residues. CDR1 LGHNA and CDR2 YNFKEQ come from the germline V gene. The V and J ends lost 0 bases and 6 bases respectively, with 21 bases between them. Here the CDR3 DNA reads TGTGCCAGCAGCCAAGATTGGTTCGGGACGAAAACCTCCGAGCAGTACTTC. This codes for CASSQDWFGTKTSEQYF.

The J gene is TRBJ1-2, the V gene TRBV19; D gene ambiguous. The CDR3 is made up of 14 amino acids. With 8 bases removed from V and 6 bases from J, the gap between germline ends came to 19 bases. CDR1 and CDR2 from the germline V gene are LNHDA and SQIVND (reference sequence). DNA of the CDR3: TGTGCCAGTCGCGGACGGGAATGGCGGGATGGCTACACCTTC. Translation: CASRGREWRDGYTF.

V gene TRBV9 combines with J gene TRBJ2-3; 12 nucleotides match TRBD2. V shed 4 bases and J 6 bases; nucleotides not matched to a gene: 12. This CDR3 contains 17 residues. Per germline, CDR1 SGDLS and CDR2 YYNGEE. Here the CDR3 reads CASSHQNSSGRGDTQYF. CDR3 coding DNA: TGTGCCAGCAGCCACCAAAATTCTAGCGGGAGGGGTGATACGCAGTATTTT.

The V and J genes are TRBV7-3 and TRBJ2-3; D ambiguous. The CDR3 loop spans 12 amino acids. Germline V gene data show CDR1 as SGHTA and CDR2 as FQGTGA. V was clipped by 2 bases and J by 4 bases, with 4 bases between them. The CDR3 DNA follows: TGTGCCAGCAGCTTAGGCGCAGATACGCAGTATTTT. Protein: CASSLGADTQYF.